Each of the 2 T cell receptor beta chains below was sequenced from the same sample in a study of cytomegalovirus exposure and HLA in healthy donors. Some clones are missing from TCRdb's copy, which holds only in-frame ones; the method was immunoSEQ multiplex PCR. The table has about 72,000 clones, less than 95% seen once. The sequenced sample was PBMCs. These receptors were obtained from a woman younger than 35 in good health and CMV-seronegative.

This sequence joins TRBV11-1 and TRBJ2-5; 7 nucleotides match TRBD1. The CDR3 is 14 amino acids. The V gene end was trimmed by 5 bases and the J gene end by 1 base; junction bases not matched to a gene: 4. Per germline, CDR1 SGHAT and CDR2 FQDESV (reference sequence). This CDR3 is CASSRDSLQETQYF. The CDR3 DNA is TGTGCCAGCAGCAGGGACAGTCTCCAAGAGACCCAGTACTTC.

The chain employs TRBV2 and TRBJ1-5, with 7 bases that match TRBD1. The ends lost 4 bases at V and 8 bases at J; junction bases unmatched: 20. Germline V CDR1 and CDR2: SNHLY, FYNNEI. There are 18 residues in the CDR3. CDR3 protein: CASSVTVPGQHNGKPQHF. Here the CDR3 DNA reads TGTGCCAGCAGTGTCACAGTCCCGGGACAGCACAACGGGAAGCCCCAGCATTTT.